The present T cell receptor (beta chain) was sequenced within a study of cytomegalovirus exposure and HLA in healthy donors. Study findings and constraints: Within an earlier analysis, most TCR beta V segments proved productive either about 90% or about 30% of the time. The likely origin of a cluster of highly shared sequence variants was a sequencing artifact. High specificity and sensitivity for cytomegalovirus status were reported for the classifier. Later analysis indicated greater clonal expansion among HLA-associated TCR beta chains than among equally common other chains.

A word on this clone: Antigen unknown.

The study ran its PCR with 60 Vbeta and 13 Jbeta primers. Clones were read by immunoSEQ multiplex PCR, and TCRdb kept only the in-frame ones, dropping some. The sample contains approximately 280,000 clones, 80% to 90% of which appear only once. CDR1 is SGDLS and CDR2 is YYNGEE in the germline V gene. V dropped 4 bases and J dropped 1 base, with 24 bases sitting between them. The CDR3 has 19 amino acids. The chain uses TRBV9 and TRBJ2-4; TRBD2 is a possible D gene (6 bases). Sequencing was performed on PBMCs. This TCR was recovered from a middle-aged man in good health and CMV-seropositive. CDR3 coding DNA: TGTGCCAGCAGCCCATCGGAGGGAGCACCCTACAGGGCCAAAAACATTCAGTACTTC. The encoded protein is CASSPSEGAPYRAKNIQYF.